This TCR beta chain was sequenced in a study of a mutant IDH1 vaccine in newly diagnosed glioma. Turning to the study itself: Among treated patients, about 60% were male and roughly 40% female, and mean age was approximately 43 years.

Libraries were prepared by immunoSEQ multiplex PCR; TCRdb keeps only in-frame clonotypes and omits some of them. The sample includes roughly 120,000 clones, roughly 88% seen only once; the top ten take 0.5% to 0.65%. Time point indicated: week 11, during vaccination. Mutant IDH1 20-mer peptide, at 300 ug, made up each vaccine dose, with topical imiquimod. Donors had new WHO grade 3 or 4 IDH1-mutant, ATRX-lost astrocytomas. Trimming cost V 7 bases and J 1 base, with 16 bases left between them. The CDR3 has 15 residues. Germline V gene lookup returns CDR1 LNHDA and CDR2 SQIVND (reference sequence). This clone showed up just a few times. The antigen remains undetermined.

The material sequenced was PBMCs, taken from a glioma patient whose treatment included an IDH1 peptide vaccine. This chain connects TRBV19 to TRBJ1-1; D gene ambiguous. The receptor's source is a woman aged 50 to 60 with glioma. The DNA of the CDR3 is TGTGCCAGTACTTCCGTGCATGGCAAGAACACTGAAGCTTTCTTT. This translates into CASTSVHGKNTEAFF.